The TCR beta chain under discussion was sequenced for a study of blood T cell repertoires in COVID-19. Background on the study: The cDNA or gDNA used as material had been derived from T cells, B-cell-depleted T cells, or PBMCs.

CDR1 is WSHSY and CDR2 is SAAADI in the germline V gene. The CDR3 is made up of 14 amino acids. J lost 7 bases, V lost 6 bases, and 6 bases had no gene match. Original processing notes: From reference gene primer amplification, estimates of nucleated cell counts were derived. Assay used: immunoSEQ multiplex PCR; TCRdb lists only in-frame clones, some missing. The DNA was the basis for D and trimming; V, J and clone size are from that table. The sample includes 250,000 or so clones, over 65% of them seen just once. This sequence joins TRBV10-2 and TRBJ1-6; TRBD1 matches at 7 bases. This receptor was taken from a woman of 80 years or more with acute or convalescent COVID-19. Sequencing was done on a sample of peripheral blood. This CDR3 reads CASSLLTGNSPLHF. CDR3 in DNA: TGCGCCAGCAGCCTTTTGACAGGGAATTCACCCCTCCACTTT.